This paragraph covers one T cell receptor beta chain sequence. The CDR3 totals 15 residues. Germline V gene sequence: CDR1 LGHDT, CDR2 YNNKEL (reference sequence). V was pared by 6 bases and J by 2 bases, with 6 bases of the junction left unmatched. Data came from immunoSEQ multiplex PCR; TCRdb stores just in-frame clones and leaves some out. The sample lists about 330,000 clones, about 92% occurring once. These data belong to a study of blood T cell repertoires in COVID-19. Study context: There were acute and convalescent COVID-19 samples, and they came from the United States, Italy and Spain. The analysed material was cDNA or gDNA that came from T cells, B-cell-depleted T cells, or PBMCs.

This TCR came from a woman aged 25-40 years who had recovered from COVID-19. Sequencing was done on a sample of PBMCs or T cells enriched from blood (not recorded which). This rearrangement joins TRBV3-1 (or the pseudogene TRBV3-2) to TRBJ2-5; 10 bases match TRBD2. The CDR3 is CASSRAAGGQETQYF. The CDR3, as DNA: TGTGCCAGCAGTCGAGCAGCGGGGGGGCAAGAGACCCAGTACTTC.